These 5 T cell receptor beta chains originate from one sample sequenced in a study of CD8+CD57+ T cells in acquired aplastic anemia. Genomic DNA was employed as the template in profiling TCR beta VDJ and CDR3. Each CDR3 protein gets one entry after TCRdb re-called the reads with MiXCR. The sample yields around 160,000 distinct CDR3 sequences, roughly 43% seen once. Patients sequenced had flow cytometry evidence of CD8+CD57+ cell expansion. The sample taken for sequencing was sorted CD4+, CD8+, or CD8+CD57+ T cells (not recorded which) from PBMCs. These receptors were taken from a human donor with aplastic anemia.

V gene TRBV11-1 combines with J gene TRBJ1-2; D not certain. CDR1 is SGHAT and CDR2 is FQDESV in the germline V gene (reference sequence). Deletions cut 2 bases from V and 4 bases from J, with 11 bases between. The CDR3 contains 14 residues. The DNA for the CDR3 is TGTGCCAGCAGCTTATACCGGGGTGCCTATGGCTACACCTTC. Protein: CASSLYRGAYGYTF.

This clonotype has a count of ten or more. The gene calls are TRBV19 and TRBJ2-2; a weak D match, TRBD2 (6 bases). Germline V gene lookup returns CDR1 LNHDA and CDR2 SQIVND (reference sequence). The CDR3 has 15 residues. Trimming removed 9 bases from V and 3 bases from J, with 17 bases in between. The chain's CDR3 is CASRSGTDHTGELFF. The CDR3 DNA is TGTGCCAGCCGTTCCGGGACTGATCACACCGGGGAGCTGTTTTTT.

The chain uses TRBV15 and TRBJ1-1; no clear D gene. This CDR3 has 12 amino acids. Trimming left V 5 bases short and J 5 bases short, with 9 bases between. The V gene's germline CDR1 is LNHNV and CDR2 YYDKDF (reference sequence). In DNA form, the CDR3 reads TGTGCCACCAGCCCGGGGAGTACTGAAGCTTTCTTT. Translation gives CATSPGSTEAFF.

Ten or more counts support this clonotype. The J gene is TRBJ2-7, the V gene TRBV18; 8 bases map to TRBD1. CDR3 length: 14 amino acids. Germline V gives CDR1 KGHSH, CDR2 LQKENI. V lost 5 bases and J lost 1; bases outside the gene matches: 4. In nucleotides, the CDR3 is TGTGCCAGCTCATCAGGGGGCTCGTCCTACGAGCAGTACTTC. This codes for CASSSGGSSYEQYF. Supplemented by reference TRBV18 and TRBJ2-7, the full variable domain reads NAGVMQNPRHLVRRRGQEARLRCSPMKGHSHVYWYRQLPEEGLKFMVYLQKENIIDESGMPKERFSAEFPKEGPSILRIQQVVRGDSAAYFCASSSGGSSYEQYFGPGTRLTVT.

This clonotype has a handful of counts. The rearrangement joins TRBV29-1 to TRBJ2-3; D may match TRBD1 or TRBD2 (5 bases each). Trimming shortened V by 4 bases and J by 8 bases, and 13 bases separated the two germline ends. The CDR3 sequence is 12 residues long. Germline lookup yields CDR1 SQVTM and CDR2 ANQGSEA. This CDR3 reads CSVGDRGGTQYF. CDR3 coding DNA: TGCAGCGTTGGGGACCGGGGTGGTACGCAGTATTTT.